The clone carrying this TCR beta chain was detected once. The antigen remains unidentified. This entry comes from a study of shared clonotypes between healthy human individuals. The wider study: Researchers assigned three CD4 naive, three CD4 memory, two CD8 naive and one CD8 memory plate to each donor.

The assay used deep level. Some clones are missing from TCRdb's copy, which holds only in-frame ones; the method was immunoSEQ multiplex PCR. The sample includes some 95,000 clones, roughly two thirds of them seen just once. The CDR3 is made up of 18 amino acids. Germline V lookup: CDR1 MDHEN, CDR2 SYDVKM. V was clipped by 8 bases and J by 8 bases, with 33 bases between them. Study findings and constraints: Specimens sampled were limited to blood, with tissue repertoires likely differing. Around 5% of naive CD4 clonotypes were common to a few donors.

The sample was memory CD8+ T cells sorted from blood. Specified subset: CD45RO+ cells pooled with CCR7-negative TemRA cells. This chain links TRBV28 with TRBJ1-1; a possible D gene is TRBD1 (6 bases). The receptor comes from a man aged 30-40 years in good health. CDR3 sequence (DNA): TGTGCCAGCCCTCCAAAGGGGGGGCGGTTAAGCTACTTTAGCGAAGCTTTCTTT. Translating gives CASPPKGGRLSYFSEAFF. The entire variable domain, with the rest obtained from reference TRBV28 and TRBJ1-1, is as follows: DVKVTQSSRYLVKRTGEKVFLECVQDMDHENMFWYRQDPGLGLRLIYFSYDVKMKEKGDIPEGYSVSREKKERFSLILESASTNQTSMYLCASPPKGGRLSYFSEAFFGQGTRLTVV.